The 27 T cell receptor beta chains listed next were all sequenced from one sample in a study of spatial heterogeneity in lung cancer (dated by TCRdb to about 2019). Libraries were constructed by 5' RACE. The instrument given in TCRdb is NextSeq 500. TCRdb reprocessed the public reads (quality trimming at Q25 with fastp, clone calling with MiXCR) and kept in-frame beta chains. Identical CDR3 proteins give one entry, which carries the most common genes and DNA. The table for this sample lists 550 to 800 distinct CDR3 sequences; approximately 15% of them were counted only once. About 25% of the sample rests with the top ten. What the research found in general, with its limitations: The number of expanded intratumoral alpha and beta TCRs correlated with the tumor nonsynonymous mutation count.

Antigens for these TCRs are unknown. What the time point label conveys for this sample: sample taken at primary tumor resection. The sample here was lung tumor tissue, taken at surgery. These receptors were taken from a male donor with early-stage non-small cell lung cancer.

In regard to this clonotype: This beta chain turned up in a library designed for alpha chains; as an off-target read, its abundance says little. This chain uses TRBV11-1 with TRBJ2-5, with D possibly being TRBD2 (5 bases). Trimming removed 5 bases from V and 4 bases from J, with 11 bases in between. This CDR3 is 13 amino acids long. CDR1 is SGHAT, CDR2 FQDESV, per germline (reference sequence). Written as DNA, the CDR3 is TGTGCCAGCAGCCCCCCCGGACTAGAGACCCAGTACTTC. The encoded protein is CASSPPGLETQYF.

In regard to this clonotype: The library was built for alpha chains, so this beta chain is an off-target read and its size means little. The rearrangement joins TRBV6-2 or TRBV6-3 to TRBJ2-2; possible D gene TRBD2, 6 bases. Between the trimmed V and J ends, which lost 6 bases and 5 bases, there was a span of 10 bases. Germline CDR1 MNHEY, CDR2 SVGEGT. The CDR3 has 13 residues. The CDR3 DNA follows: TGTGCCAGCAGACCTGGGACTACCGGGGAGCTGTTTTTT. This codes for CASRPGTTGELFF.

By share of the sample, this clonotype is medium-sized. In a library made to pick up alpha chains, this beta chain is a stray read with a size that means little. This chain joins TRBV25-1 and TRBJ2-1, with 11 positions matching TRBD2. With V trimmed by 5 bases and J by 9 bases, 9 bases remained unmatched. Germline-derived CDR1 and CDR2 are MGHDK and SYGVNS. The CDR3 is 15 amino acids. CDR3 amino acids: CASSSSGGAMGEQFF. For the CDR3, the DNA is TGTGCCAGCAGTAGTAGCGGGGGGGCGATGGGTGAGCAGTTCTTC.

By proportion, this clonotype is large (0.1 to 1%). The germline gene is not matched at one end of the junction; a read error may be the cause. Within a library made for alpha chains, this beta chain is off target, and its count is uninformative. The chain joins TRBV29-1 to TRBJ2-2; the D gene is possibly TRBD1 (5 bases). The CDR3 totals 12 residues. The germline V gene encodes CDR1 SQVTM and CDR2 ANQGSEA. The CDR3 nucleotides read TGCAGCGGTGAATGGGGCCCCGGGGAGCTGTTTTTT. Translation gives CSGEWGPGELFF.

This clonotype is deemed large (0.1 to 1%). For a library built for alpha chains, this beta chain is a stray read; little rests on its size. V and J are TRBV3-1 and TRBJ2-4, with 7 bases matching TRBD1. V gave up 0 bases and J gave up 0 bases; unmatched junction bases: 8. The CDR3 spans 18 residues. CDR1 and CDR2 from the germline V gene are LGHDT and YNNKEL (reference sequence). CDR3 coding DNA: TGTGCCAGCAGCCAAGAATTACCGGACAGGCCAGCCAAAAACATTCAGTACTTC. Its protein is CASSQELPDRPAKNIQYF.

By its share, this clonotype is large. The size of this beta chain means little, since it is a stray read in a library made for alpha chains. The chain has TRBV11-1 and TRBJ2-1, with TRBD2 matching over 9 bases. CDR1 SGHAT and CDR2 FQDESV come from the germline V gene (reference sequence). There are 15 residues in the CDR3. With V trimmed by 4 bases and J by 5 bases, 6 bases remained unmatched. The CDR3 DNA is TGTGCCAGCAGCTCCCTGGCGGGAGGGAACAATGAGCAGTTCTTC. Its translation: CASSSLAGGNNEQFF.

In regard to this clonotype: Since the library was made to target alpha chains, this beta chain is a stray read and its abundance is not meaningful. CDR3 amino acids: CASKGLALYNEQFF. In nucleotides, the CDR3 is TGTGCCAGCAAGGGCCTCGCACTATACAATGAGCAGTTCTTC. The chain has TRBV6-2 or TRBV6-3 and TRBJ2-1; no clear D. Germline loops: CDR1 MNHEY, CDR2 SVGEGT. V was trimmed by 7 bases and J by 4 bases, leaving 14 bases between them. CDR3 length equals 14 residues.

This clonotype is termed large. A library prepared for alpha chains yielded this beta chain as an off-target read; its size is of little meaning. The chain is built from TRBV20-1 and TRBJ2-7, with TRBD1 as a possible D gene (6 bases). The CDR3 contains 16 residues. Trimming took off 6 bases at V and 0 bases at J, with 21 bases between the two ends. The V gene's germline CDR1 is DFQATT and CDR2 SNEGSKA (reference sequence). The CDR3 spells CSAEPGHGASSYEQYV. The CDR3 nucleotides are TGCAGTGCAGAACCGGGACACGGAGCGTCCTCCTACGAGCAGTACGTC.

This clonotype is medium-sized within its sample. This beta chain was picked up by a library intended for alpha chains and is off target, so its count carries little meaning. The chain employs TRBV28 and TRBJ2-7, with TRBD2 matching 7 bases. V dropped 2 bases and J dropped 6; count of bases not matched to a gene: 4. Per the germline V gene, CDR1 is MDHEN and CDR2 is SYDVKM. The length of the CDR3 is 13 residues. The CDR3 DNA follows: TGTGCCAGCAGTTTAAGGTGGGGGGGCGAGCAGTACGTC. Protein sequence: CASSLRWGGEQYV.

Regarding this clonotype: This beta chain is a stray sequence in a library constructed for alpha chains; its clone size is not meaningful. The chain links TRBV20-1 to TRBJ2-3; D is unclear. The ends were cut back, 0 bases at V and 8 bases at J, with 15 bases in the middle. The CDR3 has 14 residues. Germline V lookup: CDR1 DFQATT, CDR2 SNEGSKA (reference sequence). CDR3 region: CSARDMARAATQYF. CDR3 in DNA: TGCAGTGCTAGAGATATGGCCCGGGCGGCTACGCAGTATTTT.

By share of the sample, this clonotype is large (0.1 to 1%). Because this beta chain is a stray read in a library intended to capture alpha chains, its abundance should not be given much weight. This chain uses TRBV7-9 with TRBJ2-5; D is uncertain. The CDR3 runs to 11 residues. The V end was cut by 2 bases, the J end by 5 bases, with 3 bases between. Germline CDR1 SEHNR, CDR2 FQNEAQ (reference sequence). CDR3 protein: CASSLMETQYF. The CDR3 DNA is TGTGCCAGCAGCTTAATGGAGACCCAGTACTTC.

By sample share, this clonotype is large. In a library made to pick up alpha chains, this beta chain is a stray read with a size that means little. The chain couples TRBV6-1 to TRBJ2-5; D possibly corresponds to TRBD1 (5 bases). Trimming pared 1 base from V and 1 base from J, leaving 7 bases between. In germline, CDR1 is MNHNS, CDR2 SASEGT. This CDR3 spans 14 amino acids. CDR3 region: CASSEGQFQETQYF. The CDR3 nucleotides read TGTGCCAGCAGTGAAGGACAGTTCCAAGAGACCCAGTACTTC.

Judged by abundance, this clonotype is medium-sized (0.01 to 0.1%). A library prepared for alpha chains yielded this beta chain as an off-target read; its size is of little meaning. The chain employs TRBV12-3 or TRBV12-4 and TRBJ2-1; 14 nucleotides align to TRBD2. This CDR3 spans 16 amino acids. V trimming: 5 bases; J trimming: 10 bases; junction bases outside the gene matches: 10. CDR3 protein: CASSLTGTSGSYEQFF. The CDR3 DNA reads as TGTGCCAGCAGTCTGACCGGGACTAGCGGGAGTTACGAGCAGTTCTTC.

This clonotype was seen a handful of times. This beta chain is a stray sequence in a library constructed for alpha chains; its clone size is not meaningful. The chain employs TRBV29-1 and TRBJ2-3; 8 nucleotides match TRBD2. The CDR3 length is 14 residues. The trim removed 6 bases at V and 2 bases at J, leaving 7 bases unmatched. CDR1 is SQVTM, CDR2 ANQGSEA, per germline. CDR3: CSVATSGITDTQYF. The CDR3 nucleotides are TGCAGCGTGGCAACTAGCGGTATCACAGATACGCAGTATTTT.

Sample share makes this clonotype large. Since the library was made to target alpha chains, this beta chain is a stray read and its abundance is not meaningful. This chain connects TRBV11-2 to TRBJ2-5; D unclear. The germline V gene encodes CDR1 SGHAT and CDR2 FQNNGV. V lost 5 bases, J lost 5 bases, and 12 bases lay in between. The CDR3 runs 13 residues. DNA of the CDR3: TGTGCCAGCAGCCACGGACGAGGCGAGACCCAGTACTTC. It codes for CASSHGRGETQYF.

This clonotype is judged large. This beta chain is an unintended read in a library built for alpha chains; its size means little. This chain joins TRBV7-9 and TRBJ2-5, with a tentative D call TRBD2 (7 bases). This CDR3 has 15 amino acids. The V gene's germline CDR1 is SEHNR and CDR2 FQNEAQ (reference sequence). V lost 7 bases and J 10 bases, leaving 25 bases between the germline ends. This CDR3 reads CASIQEGGGAGGQYF. The CDR3 nucleotides are TGTGCCAGCATCCAAGAGGGCGGGGGCGCCGGGGGCCAGTACTTC.

This clonotype rates as large (0.1 to 1%). This beta chain is an unintended read in a library built for alpha chains; its size means little. The rearrangement uses TRBV5-1 and TRBJ2-3; 14 positions agree with TRBD2. The CDR3 is 18 residues long. The germline V gene encodes CDR1 SGHRS and CDR2 YFSETQ. V shed 4 bases and J 3 bases; nucleotides not matched to a gene: 10. This CDR3 is CASSEGLAGATSTDTQYF. The CDR3 nucleotides read TGCGCCAGCAGCGAGGGACTAGCGGGGGCGACTAGTACAGATACGCAGTATTTT.

Sample share makes this clonotype large. This beta chain lies outside the target of a library built for alpha chains; its clone size means little. The chain joins TRBV28 to TRBJ2-5; no reliable D call. Per the germline V gene, CDR1 is MDHEN and CDR2 is SYDVKM. The CDR3 is made up of 14 amino acids. V dropped 4 bases and J dropped 3 bases, with 12 bases sitting between them. The CDR3 here is CASSSLGLEETQYF. The CDR3 DNA sequence: TGTGCCAGCAGTTCTCTGGGATTGGAAGAGACCCAGTACTTC.

This clonotype qualifies as large. A library prepared for alpha chains yielded this beta chain as an off-target read; its size is of little meaning. The V gene is TRBV5-1, the J gene TRBJ2-2; tentative D call: TRBD2 (5 bases). Germline CDR1 and CDR2: SGHRS and YFSETQ. This CDR3 has 15 amino acids. Trimming removed 0 bases at V and 5 bases at J, with 11 bases between. This CDR3 is CASSLGLSGTGELFF. The CDR3 region has the DNA TGCGCCAGCAGCTTGGGGCTATCGGGGACCGGGGAGCTGTTTTTT. Drawing the rest from reference TRBV5-1 and TRBJ2-2, the complete variable domain is KAGVTQTPRYLIKTRGQQVTLSCSPISGHRSVSWYQQTPGQGLQFLFEYFSETQRNKGNFPGRFSGRQFSNSRSEMNVSTLELGDSALYLCASSLGLSGTGELFFGEGSRLTVL.

In its sample, this clonotype is large (0.1 to 1%). This beta chain lies outside the target of a library built for alpha chains; its clone size means little. The V gene is TRBV7-2, the J gene TRBJ2-1, with 14 nucleotides matching TRBD2. Trimming cost V 5 bases and J 7 bases; bases outside gene matches: 4. The CDR3 is made up of 15 amino acids. Germline V CDR1 and CDR2: SGHTA, FQGNSA. The CDR3 sequence: CASSQGLAGGNEQFF. In DNA, the CDR3 is TGTGCCAGCAGCCAAGGACTAGCGGGAGGTAATGAGCAGTTCTTC.

On this clonotype itself: Being off target in a library aimed at alpha chains, this beta chain has a size of little meaning. The chain links TRBV20-1 to TRBJ2-7, with 9 bases that match TRBD1. The V and J ends lost 5 bases and 2 bases, in that order; junction bases with no gene match: 10. The CDR3 is 15 residues long. The germline V gene encodes CDR1 DFQATT and CDR2 SNEGSKA (reference sequence). The DNA of the CDR3 is TGCAGTGCTTACCTCGGGACAGGGAGGGCCTACGAGCAGTACTTC. This gives the protein CSAYLGTGRAYEQYF.

Turning to this clonotype: This beta chain is a stray read from a library made for alpha chains; its abundance is not meaningful. The CDR3 protein is CASSGDNQETQYF. The CDR3, as DNA: TGCGCCAGCAGCGGGGACAACCAAGAGACCCAGTACTTC. The V call is TRBV5-1, the J call TRBJ2-5; maybe TRBD1 (6 bases). Germline V gene sequence: CDR1 SGHRS, CDR2 YFSETQ. V lost 4 bases and J 0 bases, leaving 7 bases between the germline ends. CDR3 length: 13 residues.

By its share, this clonotype is large. As an off-target read in a library built for alpha chains, this beta chain has a frequency of little significance. CDR3 amino acids: CASSIRTAYEQYF. CDR3 bases: TGTGCCAGTAGTATACGAACCGCGTACGAGCAGTACTTC. This chain links TRBV19 with TRBJ2-7; D gene uncertain. CDR1 LNHDA and CDR2 SQIVND come from the germline V gene (reference sequence). The length of the CDR3 is 13 residues. V lost 2 bases and J 4 bases, leaving 9 bases between the germline ends.

On this clonotype: This beta chain turned up in a library designed for alpha chains; as an off-target read, its abundance says little. The V gene is TRBV11-2, the J gene TRBJ1-1; tentatively, D is TRBD1 (5 bases). Trimming removed 10 bases at V and 0 bases at J, with 18 bases between. This CDR3 region has 15 residues. Germline V gene sequence: CDR1 SGHAT, CDR2 FQNNGV. CDR3 sequence (DNA): TGTGCCACCAACTACGGGGCAGGGATGAACACTGAAGCTTTCTTT. Translation: CATNYGAGMNTEAFF.

By proportion, this clonotype is large. Since the library was made to target alpha chains, this beta chain is a stray read and its abundance is not meaningful. The chain couples TRBV28 to TRBJ2-7; D is undetermined. Germline CDR1 and CDR2: MDHEN and SYDVKM. The CDR3 totals 13 residues. Trimming removed 2 bases at V and 3 bases at J, with 8 bases between. CDR3 in DNA: TGTGCCAGCAGTTTAATACGGTACTACGAGCAGTACTTC. This translates into CASSLIRYYEQYF. The full variable domain, with the rest looked up from reference TRBV28 and TRBJ2-7, is DVKVTQSSRYLVKRTGEKVFLECVQDMDHENMFWYRQDPGLGLRLIYFSYDVKMKEKGDIPEGYSVSREKKERFSLILESASTNQTSMYLCASSLIRYYEQYFGPGTRLTVT.

This clonotype appeared once. The library was built for alpha chains, so this beta chain is an off-target read and its size means little. The chain is built from TRBV6-5 and TRBJ2-7; 10 bases are shared with TRBD2. V was pared by 6 bases and J by 2 bases, with 7 bases of the junction left unmatched. The CDR3 totals 15 residues. Germline assignment: CDR1 MNHEY and CDR2 SVGAGI. CDR3 bases: TGTGCCAGCAGCCGACGGACTAGCGGAGCCTACGAGCAGTACTTC. Residues: CASSRRTSGAYEQYF.

This clonotype is labeled medium-sized. As an off-target read in a library built for alpha chains, this beta chain has a frequency of little significance. V is TRBV20-1 and J is TRBJ1-5; D is perhaps TRBD1 (5 bases). This CDR3 region has 15 residues. The germline gives CDR1 DFQATT, CDR2 SNEGSKA (reference sequence). Trimming took off 5 bases at V and 7 bases at J, with 21 bases between the two ends. The CDR3, as DNA: TGCAGTGCTTCCTTTCCTCAGGGAGGAGGACAGCCCCAGCATTTT. It specifies CSASFPQGGGQPQHF.